Listed below are T cell receptor beta chains from one sample, sequenced in a study of T cells in Graves' hyperthyroidism and ophthalmopathy. From the multiplex PCR reads, TCRdb called clonotypes with MiXCR, one entry per CDR3 protein. Of 550,000 to 850,000 distinct CDR3 sequences listed, 15% to 20% are singletons. Sample: blood. The origin of the receptors is a woman in her forties or fifties with Graves' hyperthyroidism that later progressed to Graves' ophthalmopathy. The CDR3 runs from the conserved cysteine through the conserved F or W. The D gene is left open where the match is weak. Some rows mark clone size as missing; the rest say once, few, many or name a class of expanded clone.

15	TRBV6-1	NA	NA	TRBJ1-1	CASCLVGGKNTEAFF	TGTGCCAGCTGCCTAGTCGGGGGGAAGAACACTGAAGCTTTCTTT
14	TRBV12-3/TRBV12-4	many	NA	TRBJ1-3	CASSLSGSGNTIYF	TGTGCCAGCAGTTTATCAGGGAGTGGAAACACCATATATTTT
16	TRBV19	few	NA	TRBJ1-5	CASSLTHGGVHQPQHF	TGTGCCAGTAGTTTGACCCATGGGGGGGTACATCAGCCCCAGCATTTT
11	TRBV20-1	NA	NA	TRBJ2-3	CRLGETDTQYF	TGCAGGCTGGGGGAAACAGATACGCAGTATTTT
15	TRBV10-3	NA	TRBD1	TRBJ2-3	CAISGTDRGTDTQYF	TGTGCCATCAGTGGGACGGACAGGGGGACAGATACGCAGTATTTT
15	TRBV5-1	NA	TRBD2	TRBJ2-5	CASSAWTSGEETQYF	TGCGCCAGCAGCGCCTGGACTAGCGGGGAAGAGACCCAGTACTTC
16	TRBV10-2	NA	TRBD2	TRBJ2-1	CASKFPGTSGSEGQFF	TGCGCCAGCAAGTTCCCCGGGACTAGCGGCTCCGAGGGGCAGTTCTTC
17	TRBV7-9	many	TRBD2	TRBJ2-3	CASSSSGGAGAQDTQYF	TGTGCCAGCAGCTCTAGCGGGGGGGCCGGGGCCCAAGATACGCAGTATTTT
16	TRBV7-9	few	TRBD2	TRBJ2-1	CASSLIKLAGGDEQFF	TGTGCCAGCAGCTTAATTAAACTAGCGGGGGGGGATGAGCAGTTCTTC
13	TRBV27	many	NA	TRBJ2-7	CASSFPGSYEQYF	TGTGCCAGCAGTTTCCCAGGATCCTACGAGCAGTACTTC
14	TRBV12-3/TRBV12-4	many	TRBD2	TRBJ2-3	CASSLGLSPDTQYF	TGTGCCAGCAGCTTGGGACTATCCCCAGATACGCAGTATTTT
13	TRBV7-7	many	NA	TRBJ2-7	CASSFEAGREQYF	TGTGCTAGCAGCTTTGAGGCAGGGCGGGAGCAGTACTTC
15	TRBV7-9	NA	NA	TRBJ1-5	CASSSTGAGTQPQHF	TGTGCCAGCAGCTCCACCGGGGCAGGGACACAGCCCCAGCATTTT
13	TRBV20-1	few	NA	TRBJ1-5	CSASRPFRQPQHF	TGCAGTGCTAGTCGGCCTTTTCGTCAGCCCCAGCATTTT
15	TRBV11-3	NA	TRBD1	TRBJ2-5	CASCRDRERQETQYF	TGTGCCAGCTGTCGGGACAGGGAGCGGCAAGAGACCCAGTACTTC
15	TRBV7-9	NA	TRBD1	TRBJ1-4	CASSTNRGRSEKLFF	TGTGCCAGCAGCACCAACAGGGGGCGTAGTGAAAAACTGTTTTTT
13	TRBV12-3/TRBV12-4	few	TRBD1	TRBJ1-4	CASSQTGTEKLFF	TGTGCCAGCAGCCAGACAGGGACCGAAAAACTGTTTTTT
15	TRBV10-3	few	NA	TRBJ1-5	CAISESGANNQPQHF	TGTGCCATCAGTGAGTCGGGGGCCAACAATCAGCCCCAGCATTTT
15	TRBV19	NA	NA	TRBJ1-5	CASSIVWQVNQPQHF	TGTGCCAGTAGTATAGTCTGGCAGGTCAATCAGCCCCAGCATTTT
12	TRBV7-8	NA	NA	TRBJ2-7	CASSSAAGEQYF	TGTGCCAGCAGCTCAGCTGCCGGCGAGCAGTACTTC
13	TRBV11-2	few	NA	TRBJ2-7	CASSPRLENEQYF	TGTGCCAGCAGCCCCAGACTAGAGAACGAGCAGTACTTC
15	TRBV9	many	TRBD2	TRBJ2-7	CASSVEPSGPYEQYF	TGTGCCAGCAGCGTAGAGCCTAGCGGACCCTACGAGCAGTACTTC
16	TRBV3-1	few	NA	TRBJ2-6	CASSRDLGAGANVLTF	TGTGCCAGCAGCAGAGATCTAGGGGCTGGGGCCAACGTCCTGACTTTC
18	TRBV11-1	NA	TRBD2	TRBJ2-2	CASSFGPGGGPNTGELFF	TGTGCCAGCAGCTTCGGTCCTGGCGGGGGGCCGAACACCGGGGAGCTGTTTTTT
15	TRBV20-1	few	NA	TRBJ2-1	CSASLLGRSYNEQFF	TGCAGTGCTAGCCTGCTGGGTCGCTCCTACAATGAGCAGTTCTTC
16	TRBV7-9	NA	TRBD2	TRBJ2-7	CASSAIAGGYSYEQYF	TGTGCCAGCAGCGCGATAGCGGGGGGCTACTCCTACGAGCAGTACTTC
13	TRBV6-1	NA	TRBD2	TRBJ2-5	CAIRTSGYETQYF	TGTGCCATAAGGACTAGCGGGTACGAGACCCAGTACTTC
13	TRBV20-1	many	NA	TRBJ1-4	CSASEVESEKLFF	TGCAGTGCTAGTGAAGTTGAGAGTGAAAAACTGTTTTTT
15	TRBV11-2	many	NA	TRBJ2-4	CASSFHTWGKNIQYF	TGTGCCAGCAGCTTCCACACTTGGGGGAAAAACATTCAGTACTTC
14	TRBV3-1	many	NA	TRBJ1-1	CASMRGHLNTEAFF	TGTGCCAGCATGAGGGGACACCTGAACACTGAAGCTTTCTTT
16	TRBV27	NA	TRBD2	TRBJ2-1	CASSFSGKRSYNEQFF	TGTGCCAGCAGTTTCAGCGGGAAACGCTCCTACAATGAGCAGTTCTTC
20	TRBV5-1	NA	TRBD2	TRBJ2-3	CASSANPSSGGASYTDTQYF	TGCGCCAGCAGCGCCAACCCAAGTAGCGGGGGGGCCTCTTACACAGATACGCAGTATTTT
15	TRBV5-1	NA	TRBD2	TRBJ2-1	CASRYGGSSYNEQFF	TGCGCCAGCAGATACGGGGGGAGCTCCTACAATGAGCAGTTCTTC
17	TRBV6-1	many	NA	TRBJ1-2	CASSPLAIGVKDYGYTF	TGTGCCAGCAGCCCTTTAGCTATTGGGGTTAAAGACTATGGCTACACCTTC
10	TRBV4-1	few	NA	TRBJ1-4	CASRLEKLFF	TGCGCCAGCAGACTTGAAAAACTGTTTTTT
15	TRBV5-1	NA	NA	TRBJ1-4	CASRNGRPMNEKLFF	TGCGCCAGCAGAAACGGGAGGCCGATGAATGAAAAACTGTTTTTT
14	TRBV7-2	NA	NA	TRBJ1-5	CASRAGGREQPQHF	TGTGCCAGCAGGGCGGGGGGGAGGGAGCAGCCCCAGCATTTT
15	TRBV10-3	many	NA	TRBJ2-7	CAISESRGNENEQYF	TGTGCCATCAGTGAGTCGCGGGGTAATGAGAACGAGCAGTACTTC
15	TRBV7-6	many	NA	TRBJ2-1	CASSLAPGQNNEQFF	TGTGCCAGCAGCTTAGCCCCGGGACAAAACAATGAGCAGTTCTTC
11	TRBV12-3/TRBV12-4	NA	NA	TRBJ1-3	CAMLTGNAIYF	TGTGCCATGTTGACTGGAAACGCCATATATTTT
15	TRBV6-1	NA	NA	TRBJ2-7	CASRRTGISSYEQYF	TGTGCCAGCAGACGTACAGGGATAAGCTCCTACGAGCAGTACTTC
14	TRBV5-4	NA	TRBD2	TRBJ2-7	CASRPGGASYEQYF	TGTGCCAGCAGACCCGGGGGGGCGAGCTACGAGCAGTACTTC
16	TRBV6-2/TRBV6-3	NA	NA	TRBJ2-7	CASSYRGQPQSYEQYF	TGTGCCAGCAGTTACCGCGGACAGCCACAATCCTACGAGCAGTACTTC
15	TRBV20-1	NA	NA	TRBJ2-5	CSARDRRTARETQYF	TGCAGTGCTAGAGATCGAAGGACAGCACGAGAGACCCAGTACTTC
17	TRBV7-3	NA	NA	TRBJ1-5	CASSLIIGRWSNQPQHF	TGTGCCAGCAGCCTTATAATAGGGCGGTGGAGCAATCAGCCCCAGCATTTT